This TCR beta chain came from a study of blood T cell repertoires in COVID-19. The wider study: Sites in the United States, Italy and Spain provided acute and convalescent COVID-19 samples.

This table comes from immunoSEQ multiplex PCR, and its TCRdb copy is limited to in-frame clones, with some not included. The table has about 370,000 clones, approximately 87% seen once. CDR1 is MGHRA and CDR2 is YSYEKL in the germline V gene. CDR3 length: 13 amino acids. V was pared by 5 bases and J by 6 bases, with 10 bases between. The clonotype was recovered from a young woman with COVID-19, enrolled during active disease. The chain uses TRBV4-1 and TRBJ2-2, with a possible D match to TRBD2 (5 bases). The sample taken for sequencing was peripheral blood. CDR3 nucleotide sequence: TGCGCCAGCAGCTTTTCCGGGGCCGGGGAGCTGTTTTTT. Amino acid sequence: CASSFSGAGELFF.